The clone carrying this T cell receptor (beta chain) came up a few times. This record comes from a study of T cell responses to AZD1222 COVID-19 vaccine. Libraries were prepared by immunoSEQ multiplex PCR; TCRdb keeps only in-frame clonotypes and omits some of them. The table records tens of thousands of clones, just over 85% of them present only once. The CDR3 is made up of 15 amino acids. Trimming removed 4 bases from V and 7 bases from J; junction bases left unmatched: 10. Germline V gene lookup returns CDR1 SEHNR and CDR2 FQNEAQ (reference sequence). Source: peripheral blood, taken on day 0 of MenACWY control vaccination. This TCR derives from an adult in good health. The chain carries TRBV7-9 and TRBJ2-7; 10 bases match TRBD1. Here the CDR3 DNA reads TGTGCCAGCAGCTGGGACAGGGGCACTATGGGGGAGCAGTACTTC. It specifies CASSWDRGTMGEQYF.